Detailed here is one TCR beta chain. Compared with germline, one end of the junction differs, possibly owing to a read error. Germline CDR1 reads SNHLY; CDR2 reads FYNNEI. The CDR3 has 13 residues. The sample comes from a study of cytomegalovirus exposure and HLA in healthy donors. It was with 60 Vbeta and 13 Jbeta primers that the PCR ran. The assay was immunoSEQ multiplex PCR, and TCRdb's table has in-frame clones only and misses some. The sample consists of under 200,000 clones, over 75% of them appearing once. What was sequenced was PBMCs. V gene TRBV2 combines with J gene TRBJ1-2; TRBD1 is a possible D gene (6 bases). This clonotype was sampled from a human donor in good health. CDR3: CASREVVQGPLYF. For the CDR3, the DNA is TGTGCCAGCAGAGAGGTGGTGCAGGGGCCCCTTTACTTC.